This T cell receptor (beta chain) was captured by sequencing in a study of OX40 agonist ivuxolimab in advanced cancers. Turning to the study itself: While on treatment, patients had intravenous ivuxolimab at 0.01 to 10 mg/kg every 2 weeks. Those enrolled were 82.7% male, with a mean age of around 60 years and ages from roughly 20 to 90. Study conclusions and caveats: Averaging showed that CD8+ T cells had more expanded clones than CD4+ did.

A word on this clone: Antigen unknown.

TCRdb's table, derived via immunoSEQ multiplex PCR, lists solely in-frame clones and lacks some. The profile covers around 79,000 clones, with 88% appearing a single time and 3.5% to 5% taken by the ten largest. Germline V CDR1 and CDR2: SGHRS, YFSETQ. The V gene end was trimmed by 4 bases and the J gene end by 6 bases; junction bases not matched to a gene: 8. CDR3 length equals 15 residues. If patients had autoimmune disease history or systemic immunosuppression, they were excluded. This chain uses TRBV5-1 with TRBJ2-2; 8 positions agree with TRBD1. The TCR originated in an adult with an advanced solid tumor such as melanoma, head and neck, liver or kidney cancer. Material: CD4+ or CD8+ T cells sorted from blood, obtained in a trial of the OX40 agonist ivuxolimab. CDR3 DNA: TGCGCCAGCAGCGAGGCAGCACAGGGGGCCGGGGAGCTGTTTTTT. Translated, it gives CASSEAAQGAGELFF.